These 13 T cell receptor beta chains share one sample of origin, sequenced in a study of CD8+CD57+ T cells in acquired aplastic anemia. Profiling of TCR beta VDJ combinations and CDR3 sequences used genomic DNA as template. One entry per CDR3 protein results from TCRdb running MiXCR on the reads. The sample holds 86,000 or so distinct CDR3 sequences; approximately 45% are singletons and the top ten take around 63%. Sequencing was done on a sample of sorted CD4+, CD8+, or CD8+CD57+ T cells (not recorded which) from PBMCs. These receptors were taken from a human donor in good health, serving as a control.

This clonotype has ten or more counts. The chain combines TRBV29-1 with TRBJ1-6; D is ambiguous. The CDR3 is made up of 14 amino acids. Per germline, CDR1 SQVTM and CDR2 ANQGSEA. The V end lost 7 bases, the J end lost 9 bases, and 19 bases lay between the germline ends. CDR3 region: CSAREHAEGSPLHF. In DNA, the CDR3 is TGCAGCGCCCGGGAACACGCGGAGGGTTCACCCCTCCACTTT.

The chain links TRBV19 to TRBJ2-5; 9 bases map to TRBD1. The CDR3 has 15 residues. Trimming cost V 1 base and J 2 bases; bases outside gene matches: 2. Germline-derived CDR1 and CDR2 are LNHDA and SQIVND (reference sequence). CDR3 sequence: CASSIVGTGQETQYF. As DNA, the CDR3 is TGTGCCAGTAGTATAGTTGGGACAGGGCAAGAGACCCAGTACTTC.

In regard to this clonotype: An end of the junction does not agree with germline; a read error may underlie this. CDR3 nucleotides: TGCGGTGCACCCGACAGGGTAAACACCGGGGAGCTGTTTTTT. This encodes CGAPDRVNTGELFF. The chain has TRBV20-1 and TRBJ2-2; 7 nucleotides agree with TRBD1. This CDR3 is built from 14 residues. Per germline, CDR1 DFQATT and CDR2 SNEGSKA (reference sequence).

CDR3 amino acids: CASSIGGLNQPQHF. Here the CDR3 DNA reads TGTGCCAGTAGTATAGGAGGGCTGAATCAGCCCCAGCATTTT. The gene calls are TRBV19 and TRBJ1-5; D ambiguous. The CDR3 spans 14 residues. Trimming shortened V by 1 base and J by 4 bases, and 8 bases separated the two germline ends. CDR1 is LNHDA, CDR2 SQIVND, per germline (reference sequence).

The chain links TRBV29-1 to TRBJ2-6; 9 bases match TRBD2. V was clipped by 6 bases and J by 1 base; unmatched bases: 10. Germline lookup yields CDR1 SQVTM and CDR2 ANQGSEA. This CDR3 region has 17 residues. The CDR3 protein is CSVARTSDLSGANVLTF. DNA of the CDR3: TGCAGCGTAGCCCGGACTAGCGATCTTTCTGGGGCCAACGTCCTGACTTTC.

This chain links TRBV28 with TRBJ2-7; 12 bases are a match to TRBD1. The germline CDR1 and CDR2 sequences are MDHEN and SYDVKM. The junction had 16 bases not matched to a gene; V was cut back by 6 bases and J by 7 bases. The CDR3 runs 17 residues. CDR3 residues: CASSLGNRGQGAREQYF. The CDR3 DNA reads TGTGCCAGCAGCTTAGGAAATAGGGGACAGGGGGCTCGGGAGCAGTACTTC.

This clonotype has a count of ten or more. The chain couples TRBV20-1 to TRBJ1-1, with a possible D match to TRBD1 (5 bases). Germline values: CDR1 DFQATT, CDR2 SNEGSKA (reference sequence). This CDR3 has 14 residues. V shed 1 base and J shed 3 bases, with 12 bases lying between them. CDR3 coding DNA: TGCAGTGCTAGAGGAGAAAGGGGAGACACTGAAGCTTTCTTT. Protein sequence: CSARGERGDTEAFF.

This clonotype was counted many times. The chain recombines TRBV5-1 with TRBJ1-2; 8 bases line up with TRBD1. The V segment lost 4 bases and the J segment 3 bases; nucleotides outside the gene matches: 11. The CDR3 is made up of 16 amino acids. Looked up from germline, CDR1 is SGHRS and CDR2 is YFSETQ. The CDR3 bases are TGCGCCAGCAGCCCAGACAGGGGCCAAATGGACTATGGCTACACCTTC. Residues: CASSPDRGQMDYGYTF.

Details on this clonotype: Relative to the germline gene, one junction end is altered; a read error may explain this. The gene calls are TRBV25-1 and TRBJ2-3; 9 bases map to TRBD2. Per germline, CDR1 MGHDK and CDR2 SYGVNS. CDR3 length equals 14 residues. In DNA, the CDR3 is TGTACCAGCAGGGCGGGACTAGCCACAGATACGCAGTATTTT. The encoded protein is CTSRAGLATDTQYF.

The CDR3: CSVEGQGSEQYF. The DNA for the CDR3 is TGCAGCGTTGAGGGACAGGGGAGCGAGCAGTACTTC. V gene TRBV29-1 combines with J gene TRBJ2-7; TRBD1 matches 10 bases. This CDR3 region has 12 residues. Trimming cost V 3 bases and J 6 bases; bases outside gene matches: 2. CDR1 SQVTM and CDR2 ANQGSEA come from the germline V gene.

The CDR3 nucleotides are TGTGCCACCAGCAGAGATTTCGGAGGCACAACCGCCTACGAGCAGTACTTC. Translating gives CATSRDFGGTTAYEQYF. The chain carries TRBV15 and TRBJ2-7; tentative D call: TRBD2 (5 bases). The CDR3 is 17 residues long. CDR1 is LNHNV, CDR2 YYDKDF, per germline (reference sequence). Trimming pared 0 bases from V and 2 bases from J, leaving 17 bases between.

A few counts support this clonotype. The V gene is TRBV24-1, the J gene TRBJ1-5, with 9 bases lining up with TRBD1. CDR1 and CDR2 from the germline V gene are KGHDR and SFDVKD. With V trimmed by 3 bases and J by 2 bases, 4 bases remained unmatched. The CDR3 runs to 16 residues. The CDR3 sequence is CATSDHRGPGNQPQHF. In DNA form, the CDR3 reads TGTGCCACCAGTGATCACAGGGGGCCGGGCAATCAGCCCCAGCATTTT.

V usage is TRBV20-1 and J usage is TRBJ2-7; 10 bases are shared with TRBD1. Germline V CDR1 and CDR2: DFQATT, SNEGSKA (reference sequence). The CDR3 extends over 14 amino acids. The V segment lost 6 bases and the J segment 5 bases; nucleotides outside the gene matches: 10. CDR3 residues: CSAIAGTGADEQYF. The DNA for the CDR3 is TGCAGTGCGATAGCCGGGACAGGGGCCGACGAGCAGTACTTC.